This T cell receptor (beta chain) came from a study of cytomegalovirus exposure and HLA in healthy donors. Study results and limitations: A list of 150 to 200 TCR beta chains associated with cytomegalovirus was given.

The CDR3 loop spans 15 amino acids. Trimming left V 4 bases short and J 0 bases short, with 10 bases between. Germline V gene lookup returns CDR1 SEHNR and CDR2 FQNEAQ (reference sequence). In its sample, this clone was seen once. The target antigen is unknown. Some clones are missing from TCRdb's copy, which holds only in-frame ones; the method was immunoSEQ multiplex PCR. The data contain over 150,000 clones, approximately 96% of them singletons. Sequenced: PBMCs. The sequence was collected from a woman under 30 in good health and CMV-seronegative. The chain carries TRBV7-9 and TRBJ1-3; D ambiguous. In nucleotides, the CDR3 is TGTGCCAGCAGCTCTGACAAGAGCTCTGGAAACACCATATATTTT. Protein sequence: CASSSDKSSGNTIYF. Drawing the rest from reference TRBV7-9 and TRBJ1-3, the complete variable domain is DTGVSQNPRHKITKRGQNVTFRCDPISEHNRLYWYRQTLGQGPEFLTYFQNEAQLEKSRLLSDRFSAERPKGSFSTLEIQRTEQGDSAMYLCASSSDKSSGNTIYFGEGSWLTVV.